This TCR beta chain was identified during a study of PD-L1 blockade in urothelial cancer. Study as a whole: Atezolizumab (1,200 mg intravenously every 3 weeks) began at some point between 2014 and 2016 for patients. About 85% of the roughly 29 patients comprised males who had bladder-origin urothelial cancer. In terms of prior chemotherapy, patients had received 0 to 3 regimens.

In each PCR, synthetic TCR analog templates were spiked in. Measured with immunoSEQ multiplex PCR; TCRdb has only the in-frame clones, and not every one. The table includes approximately 47,000 clones, approximately 78% detected once. This clone has only one observation. Stated time point: pretreatment peripheral blood. The sample consisted of PBMCs, taken around atezolizumab (anti-PD-L1) treatment. This sequence was found in a middle-aged man with urothelial cancer.

The CDR3 region has the DNA TGTGCCAGCTCAGACACCTACGAGCAGTACTTC. Protein product: CASSDTYEQYF. The gene calls are TRBV18 and TRBJ2-7; D is ambiguous. There are 11 residues in the CDR3. Trimming left V 5 bases short and J 2 bases short, with 4 bases between. CDR1 and CDR2 (germline): KGHSH, LQKENI.